This T cell receptor beta chain was profiled in a study of blood T cell repertoires in COVID-19 (dated by TCRdb to 2020 to 2022). For the study in its entirety: Samples covering the acute and convalescent phases of COVID-19 were provided by collaborators in the United States, Italy and Spain. The material from the prospective study consisted of cDNA or gDNA derived from T cells, B-cell-depleted T cells, or PBMCs. The dataset comprised deeply sampled blood TCRbeta repertoires from subjects exposed to, actively infected with, or recovered from COVID-19. The repertoires were released in a freely available public database meant as a resource for research on the immune response to SARS-CoV-2. The samples were drawn from the first 160 participants of the ongoing ImmuneRACE study and from about 1,200 subjects provided by 6 global collaborators. A de-identified subject ID, COVID-19 status, age in years and sex were almost always included in the sample metadata. Where HLA class I and class II types were available, the types were taken from metadata supplied by the sample provider, not from assay-based typing. General study outcomes and caveats: How much clinical and demographic metadata was included differed by source and by participant, and the metadata was provided uncurated.

TCRbeta CDR3 regions were amplified from genomic DNA using the immunoSEQ Assay, a bias-controlled multiplex PCR. The paper's data handling went like this. The number of nucleated cells in each sample was estimated by amplification of reference gene primers within the assay. To quantify the absolute abundance of each unique TCRbeta CDR3 rearrangement, sequence reads were collapsed and filtered. For each sample, productive Simpson clonality was calculated as the square root of Simpson's diversity index over productive rearrangements. Not all clones reach the TCRdb copy of this immuneACCESS table, which keeps in-frame sequences only. Checked studies attribute under half of the gap to unresolved V genes and leave the rest unexplained. V and J calls and clone size are those listed in that table; D and trimming were worked out from the DNA. This sample gives about 91,000 clones in total; about 91% of them show up just once. Of the sample, 7.5% to 9.5% falls within the top ten clones.

Each collaborating institution followed its own protocols to collect whole blood in K2EDTA tubes. For TCRbeta analysis, collaborators shipped samples as frozen whole blood, isolated PBMCs, or DNA extracted from either of those sample types. The CDR3 covers 16 residues, taking in both the cysteine and the phenylalanine. Just the 48-base CDR3 DNA is kept, in frame starting at base 1. Relative to germline, V is missing 2 bases and J is missing 0 bases, with 4 bases of the junction outside any gene match. For CDR1 and CDR2, the germline V gene lists SGHTA and FQGTGA. Remarks on this clone: Its antigen specificity is not known. No per-base quality is available; no much larger clone lies one base away.

This receptor was obtained from an older woman with acute or convalescent COVID-19. Sequences were obtained from peripheral blood. This sequence uses TRBV7-3 and TRBJ2-3, with 8 bases matching TRBD2. CDR3 region: CASSLGASGSTDTQYF. The DNA sequence follows: TGTGCCAGCAGCTTAGGAGCTAGCGGGAGCACAGATACGCAGTATTTT.